Listed here are 22 T cell receptor beta chains from one sample, sequenced in a study of shared clonotypes between healthy human individuals. Positively selected for CCR7, the CD45RO-negative cells used as naive CD8 cells excluded terminally differentiated effector memory CD45RA+ cells. Sequencing used immunoSEQ multiplex PCR; TCRdb keeps in-frame clones, though not all of them. The sample includes 550,000 to 750,000 clones, around 95% of them seen just once. Material: naive CD8+ T cells sorted from blood. These receptors all come from a young woman in good health.

This clone was recorded only once. V and J are TRBV27 and TRBJ1-1, with a weak D call TRBD1 (5 bases). The V gene's germline CDR1 is MNHEY and CDR2 SMNVEV (reference sequence). This CDR3 comprises 14 residues. With 1 base removed from V and 3 bases from J, the gap between germline ends came to 9 bases. CDR3 in DNA: TGTGCCAGCAGTTTATTAGGGGTTTACACTGAAGCTTTCTTT. This translates into CASSLLGVYTEAFF.

Remarks on this clone: The same CDR3 arises from other DNA sequences in this sample as well. The chain employs TRBV6-5 and TRBJ2-7; D may match TRBD1 or TRBD2 (5 bases each). V was shortened by 5 bases and J by 4 bases, with 15 bases between the two germline ends. Germline V gene lookup returns CDR1 MNHEY and CDR2 SVGAGI. The CDR3 runs 14 residues. The CDR3 nucleotides read TGTGCCAGCAGTCACGGACAAGGAGGATACGAGCAGTACTTC. Its protein product is CASSHGQGGYEQYF.

The CDR3, as DNA: TGTGCCAGCAGTTTAGACGGGTATTCCTACGAGCAGTACTTC. Translation gives CASSLDGYSYEQYF. The chain couples TRBV28 to TRBJ2-7; no clear D gene. Germline assignment: CDR1 MDHEN and CDR2 SYDVKM. Trimming cost V 2 bases and J 1 base, with 9 bases left between them. The CDR3 extends over 14 amino acids. The variable domain in full, completed from reference TRBV28 and TRBJ2-7, reads DVKVTQSSRYLVKRTGEKVFLECVQDMDHENMFWYRQDPGLGLRLIYFSYDVKMKEKGDIPEGYSVSREKKERFSLILESASTNQTSMYLCASSLDGYSYEQYFGPGTRLTVT.

CDR3 loop: CASSLAVSPSTDTQYF. The CDR3 region has the DNA TGTGCCAGCAGTTTGGCCGTATCCCCTAGCACAGATACGCAGTATTTT. This chain links TRBV27 with TRBJ2-3, with D unclear. Per germline, CDR1 MNHEY and CDR2 SMNVEV (reference sequence). This CDR3 region has 16 residues. Trimming left V 3 bases short and J 0 bases short, with 13 bases between.

This chain uses TRBV27 with TRBJ2-1, with TRBD2 matching 8 bases. The CDR3 is 15 amino acids. Trimming at V came to 8 bases and at J to 4 bases, leaving 10 bases not matched to a gene. Germline V gene sequence: CDR1 MNHEY, CDR2 SMNVEV (reference sequence). The CDR3 nucleotides are TGTGCCAGCCGGCCGGGACTAGGCTTATACAATGAGCAGTTCTTC. It encodes CASRPGLGLYNEQFF.

As for this clone: Other DNA sequences in this sample translate to the same CDR3. This rearrangement joins TRBV27 to TRBJ2-1, with 12 positions matching TRBD2. CDR1 and CDR2 from the germline V gene are MNHEY and SMNVEV (reference sequence). The V segment lost 6 bases and the J segment 4 bases; nucleotides outside the gene matches: 1. The CDR3 contains 14 residues. The CDR3 reads CASRGLAGYNEQFF. DNA of the CDR3: TGTGCCAGCAGGGGACTAGCGGGTTACAATGAGCAGTTCTTC.

The chain uses TRBV2 and TRBJ2-3; 9 bases are shared with TRBD2. Germline assignment: CDR1 SNHLY and CDR2 FYNNEI. V trimming: 7 bases; J trimming: 4 bases; junction bases outside the gene matches: 6. This CDR3 has 14 amino acids. CDR3 bases: TGTGCCAGCATAGCGGGAGATGTGCCAGATACGCAGTATTTT. Its translation: CASIAGDVPDTQYF.

This chain connects TRBV19 to TRBJ2-2; 8 nucleotides align to TRBD1. Germline V lookup: CDR1 LNHDA, CDR2 SQIVND (reference sequence). The CDR3 is 15 residues long. J lost 6 bases, V lost 3 bases, and 6 bases had no gene match. CDR3 coding DNA: TGTGCCAGTAGTATGCGACAGGGGTTCGCCGGGGAGCTGTTTTTT. The encoded protein is CASSMRQGFAGELFF.

The chain has TRBV2 and TRBJ2-7; no clear D gene. V was pared by 8 bases and J by 4 bases, with 18 bases between. The CDR3 sequence is 14 residues long. Germline V gene lookup returns CDR1 SNHLY and CDR2 FYNNEI. As DNA, the CDR3 is TGTGCCAGCCCCCCGAGCTCAGGCTCTTACGAGCAGTACTTC. It encodes CASPPSSGSYEQYF.

This rearrangement joins TRBV7-8 to TRBJ2-1; 11 bases align to TRBD2. The V gene end was trimmed by 5 bases and the J gene end by 8 bases; junction bases not matched to a gene: 5. CDR3 length: 14 amino acids. The V gene's germline CDR1 is SGHVS and CDR2 FQNEAQ. The CDR3 sequence is CASSTSGSLDEQFF. CDR3 nucleotide sequence: TGTGCCAGCAGCACTAGCGGGAGTCTCGATGAGCAGTTCTTC.

The rearrangement joins TRBV11-2 to TRBJ2-7; D remains ambiguous. CDR1 is SGHAT, CDR2 FQNNGV, per germline. This CDR3 is built from 12 residues. The V gene lost 0 bases and the J gene lost 7 bases, with 7 bases spanning the gap. In DNA, the CDR3 is TGTGCCAGCAGCTTAGATCAGTGGGAGCAGTACTTC. Protein product: CASSLDQWEQYF.

This chain links TRBV2 with TRBJ2-2; D gene ambiguous. The CDR3 loop spans 15 amino acids. Germline CDR1 is SNHLY and CDR2 is FYNNEI. V dropped 3 bases and J dropped 5 bases, with 13 bases sitting between them. The CDR3 DNA reads TGTGCCAGCAGTGATTTGGGGTTATCGACCGGGGAGCTGTTTTTT. Its protein is CASSDLGLSTGELFF.

This sequence joins TRBV28 and TRBJ2-3; 9 positions agree with TRBD2. V shed 5 bases and J 2 bases; nucleotides not matched to a gene: 8. Germline-derived CDR1 and CDR2 are MDHEN and SYDVKM. There are 16 residues in the CDR3. The CDR3 is CASSTWTSANTDTQYF. The DNA for the CDR3 is TGTGCCAGCAGTACCTGGACTAGCGCGAACACAGATACGCAGTATTTT.

The chain links TRBV29-1 to TRBJ2-1; D is tentatively TRBD1 or TRBD2 (6 bases each). CDR1 and CDR2 (germline): SQVTM, ANQGSEA. CDR3 length: 11 amino acids. V lost 7 bases and J lost 9, with 13 bases in between. The CDR3 bases are TGCAGCGCCACCGAGGGGGGTGAGCAGTTCTTC. Residues: CSATEGGEQFF.

The chain carries TRBV7-9 and TRBJ2-1; D remains ambiguous. Germline values: CDR1 SEHNR, CDR2 FQNEAQ (reference sequence). The CDR3 has 14 amino acids. Trimming pared 6 bases from V and 6 bases from J, leaving 15 bases between. The CDR3 DNA reads TGTGCCAGCAGGCGGACGGTACTCTCCAATGAGCAGTTCTTC. This sequence encodes CASRRTVLSNEQFF.

V and J are TRBV9 and TRBJ2-2, with 7 nucleotides matching TRBD2. The CDR3 loop spans 17 amino acids. Germline trimming cut 0 bases from V and 6 bases from J; bases unmatched to any gene: 11. CDR1 is SGDLS, CDR2 YYNGEE, per germline. This chain's CDR3 is CASSVELGGGLAGELFF. The DNA for the CDR3 is TGTGCCAGCAGCGTAGAACTAGGCGGGGGTTTAGCCGGGGAGCTGTTTTTT. The variable domain in full, with the rest retrieved from reference TRBV9 and TRBJ2-2, is DSGVTQTPKHLITATGQRVTLRCSPRSGDLSVYWYQQSLDQGLQFLIQYYNGEERAKGNILERFSAQQFPDLHSELNLSSLELGDSALYFCASSVELGGGLAGELFFGEGSRLTVL.

A word on this clone: The same CDR3 is also encoded by other DNA sequences in this sample. This chain links TRBV7-9 with TRBJ2-7; 7 bases match TRBD1. CDR3 length equals 13 residues. The trim removed 4 bases at V and 4 bases at J, leaving 4 bases unmatched. Germline V gene sequence: CDR1 SEHNR, CDR2 FQNEAQ (reference sequence). CDR3 nucleotide sequence: TGTGCCAGCAGCTCGGGACAGTCATACGAGCAGTACTTC. Its translation: CASSSGQSYEQYF. The full variable domain, completed using reference TRBV7-9 and TRBJ2-7, is DTGVSQNPRHKITKRGQNVTFRCDPISEHNRLYWYRQTLGQGPEFLTYFQNEAQLEKSRLLSDRFSAERPKGSFSTLEIQRTEQGDSAMYLCASSSGQSYEQYFGPGTRLTVT.

V usage is TRBV28 and J usage is TRBJ2-7; TRBD1 agrees at 8 bases. This CDR3 has 15 amino acids. Germline trimming cut 1 base from V and 2 bases from J; bases unmatched to any gene: 4. In germline, CDR1 is MDHEN, CDR2 SYDVKM. CDR3: CASSLSPGGPYEQYF. CDR3 nucleotide sequence: TGTGCCAGCAGTTTATCCCCAGGGGGCCCCTACGAGCAGTACTTC.

This chain connects TRBV28 to TRBJ2-2; possible D gene TRBD2, 6 bases. Trimming shortened V by 7 bases and J by 4 bases, and 13 bases separated the two germline ends. This CDR3 region has 14 residues. CDR1 MDHEN and CDR2 SYDVKM come from the germline V gene. CDR3 sequence reads: CASNVLGGTGELFF. As DNA, the CDR3 is TGTGCCAGCAACGTTTTGGGAGGCACCGGGGAGCTGTTTTTT. The complete variable domain, with remaining parts taken from reference TRBV28 and TRBJ2-2, reads DVKVTQSSRYLVKRTGEKVFLECVQDMDHENMFWYRQDPGLGLRLIYFSYDVKMKEKGDIPEGYSVSREKKERFSLILESASTNQTSMYLCASNVLGGTGELFFGEGSRLTVL.

The rearrangement links TRBV6-4 to TRBJ2-1; a possible D gene is TRBD2 (5 bases). Trimming pared 0 bases from V and 0 bases from J, leaving 9 bases between. The CDR3 totals 16 residues. The germline gives CDR1 MRHNA, CDR2 SNTAGT. Here the CDR3 reads CASSDSRESSYNEQFF. The CDR3, as DNA: TGTGCCAGCAGTGACTCGAGGGAGAGCTCCTACAATGAGCAGTTCTTC.

Written as DNA, the CDR3 is TGTGCCAGCAGCCTTGGGAGCCGCGAGGGGTATTTT. Its protein is CASSLGSREGYF. This sequence joins TRBV5-4 and TRBJ2-3; maybe TRBD2 (5 bases). This CDR3 is built from 12 residues. V was shortened by 4 bases and J by 14 bases, with 17 bases between the two germline ends. CDR1 is SGHNT and CDR2 is YYREEE in the germline V gene (reference sequence).

The chain combines TRBV29-1 with TRBJ1-2; maybe TRBD1 (6 bases). The CDR3 has 13 residues. Germline lookup yields CDR1 SQVTM and CDR2 ANQGSEA. V was shortened by 7 bases and J by 4 bases, with 16 bases between the two germline ends. Written as DNA, the CDR3 is TGCAGCGGGGTTGGGGGCTGGAGCTATGGCTACACCTTC. It codes for CSGVGGWSYGYTF.